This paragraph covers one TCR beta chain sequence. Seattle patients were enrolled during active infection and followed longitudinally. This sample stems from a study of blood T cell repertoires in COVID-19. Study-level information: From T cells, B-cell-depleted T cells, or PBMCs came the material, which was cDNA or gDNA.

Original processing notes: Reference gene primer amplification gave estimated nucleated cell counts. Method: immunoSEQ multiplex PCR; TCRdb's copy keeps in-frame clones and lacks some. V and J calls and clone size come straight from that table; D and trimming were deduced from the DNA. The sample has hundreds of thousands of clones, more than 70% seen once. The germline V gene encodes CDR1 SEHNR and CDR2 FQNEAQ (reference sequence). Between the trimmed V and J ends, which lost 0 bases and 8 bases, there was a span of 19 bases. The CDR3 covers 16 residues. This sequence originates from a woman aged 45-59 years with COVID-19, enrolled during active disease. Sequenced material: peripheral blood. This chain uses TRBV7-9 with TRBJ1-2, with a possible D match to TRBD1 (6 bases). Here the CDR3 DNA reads TGTGCCAGCAGCTTAGCCCTCGGGGGGGCGAGCGGCGGCTACACCTTC. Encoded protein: CASSLALGGASGGYTF.